The 8 T cell receptor beta chains below come from one sample, sequenced in a study of a mutant IDH1 vaccine in newly diagnosed glioma. Their antigens remain unidentified. TCRdb keeps only in-frame clones here, not all; method: immunoSEQ multiplex PCR. This sample has approximately 82,000 clones, with about 82% found just once. Time point noted: week 23, last vaccination. Mutant IDH1 20-mer peptide, at 300 ug, made up each vaccine dose, with topical imiquimod. The specimen was PBMCs, collected from a glioma patient whose treatment included an IDH1 peptide vaccine. These receptors all stem from a man aged 25-45 years with glioma. Some clones in this sample may be carry-over from other donors' samples.

In this sample, this clone turned up once. This is likely a read error, given that the CDR3 carries no conserved phenylalanine or tryptophan at its end. The V call is TRBV5-3, the J call TRBJ1-1; D is ambiguous. TRBV5-3 is placed among ORFs of uncertain function. The CDR3 has 14 residues. The CDR3 sequence is CASSLAAGYTEAFL. CDR3 nucleotides: TGTGCCAGCAGCTTAGCAGCTGGTTACACTGAAGCTTTCCTT.

This chain uses TRBV25-1 with TRBJ2-3; D is ambiguous. CDR1 is MGHDK and CDR2 is SYGVNS in the germline V gene. V lost 5 bases and J lost 6, with 12 bases in between. The CDR3 has 13 amino acids. CDR3 nucleotide sequence: TGTGCCAGCAGTTTTGTTTCGTCCGATACGCAGTATTTT. Protein sequence: CASSFVSSDTQYF. The full variable domain, rest sourced from reference TRBV25-1 and TRBJ2-3, is EADIYQTPRYLVIGTGKKITLECSQTMGHDKMYWYQQDPGMELHLIHYSYGVNSTEKGDLSSESTVSRIRTEHFPLTLESARPSHTSQYLCASSFVSSDTQYFGPGTRLTVL.

Here the CDR3 reads CASNLRGSGNTIYF. Written as DNA, the CDR3 is TGTGCCAGTAACCTCCGAGGGTCGGGAAACACCATATATTTT. This chain uses TRBV19 with TRBJ1-3; the D is unclear. The CDR3 sequence is 14 residues long. Trimming left V 7 bases short and J 4 bases short, with 14 bases between. Germline CDR1 is LNHDA and CDR2 is SQIVND (reference sequence).

The chain carries TRBV7-8 and TRBJ2-7; TRBD1 matches 7 bases. V was clipped by 3 bases and J by 2 bases; unmatched bases: 10. Germline V lookup: CDR1 SGHVS, CDR2 FQNEAQ. This CDR3 comprises 16 residues. The DNA for the CDR3 is TGTGCCAGCAGCTTGAATTCGCATGACAGGGCCTACGAGCAGTACTTC. Protein sequence: CASSLNSHDRAYEQYF.

The V gene is TRBV7-8, the J gene TRBJ2-2, with D perhaps TRBD1 or TRBD2 (6 bases each). V was pared by 5 bases and J by 7 bases, with 23 bases between. The CDR3 runs to 17 residues. Germline lookup yields CDR1 SGHVS and CDR2 FQNEAQ. CDR3 nucleotides: TGTGCCAGCAGCCCACGCTGGAGGGGGTATTCGGGCGGGGAGCTGTTTTTT. Its protein is CASSPRWRGYSGGELFF.

The chain uses TRBV28 and TRBJ2-7, with D possibly matching TRBD2 (6 bases). The germline CDR1 and CDR2 sequences are MDHEN and SYDVKM. The ends were cut back, 5 bases at V and 4 bases at J, with 15 bases in the middle. The CDR3 consists of 14 residues. The CDR3 region has the DNA TGTGCCAGCAGTCTGTTGACTAGAGGATACGAGCAGTACTTC. Translating gives CASSLLTRGYEQYF.

The count of this clone is one. The chain has TRBV4-2 and TRBJ2-1, with TRBD2 matching over 8 bases. This CDR3 comprises 18 residues. The V segment lost 0 bases and the J segment 3 bases; nucleotides outside the gene matches: 10. Germline CDR1 LGHNA, CDR2 YNFKEQ. The CDR3 protein is CASSQDRGGAGRYNEQFF. In DNA, the CDR3 is TGTGCCAGCAGCCAAGATCGGGGGGGAGCGGGACGCTACAATGAGCAGTTCTTC.

The CDR3 nucleotides are TGTGCCAGCAGTAGCAAATGGGACAGGAGAAGCAATCAGCCCCAGCATTTT. It codes for CASSSKWDRRSNQPQHF. The V gene is TRBV28, the J gene TRBJ1-5, with 8 bases lining up with TRBD1. The CDR3 is 17 residues long. Losses at the gene ends were 5 bases for V and 1 base for J; bases not matched to a gene: 10. CDR1 MDHEN and CDR2 SYDVKM come from the germline V gene.